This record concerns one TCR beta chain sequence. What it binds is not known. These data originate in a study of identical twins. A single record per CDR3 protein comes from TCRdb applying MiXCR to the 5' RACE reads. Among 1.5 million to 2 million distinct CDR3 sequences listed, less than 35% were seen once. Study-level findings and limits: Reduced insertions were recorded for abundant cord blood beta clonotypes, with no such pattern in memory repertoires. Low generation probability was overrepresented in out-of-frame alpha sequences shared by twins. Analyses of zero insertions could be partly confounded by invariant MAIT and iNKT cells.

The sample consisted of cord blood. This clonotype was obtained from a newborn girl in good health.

CDR3 bases: TGTGCCAGCAGCGGCCTATTACGGGGGCCTAGCACAGATACGCAGTATTTT. Amino acid sequence: CASSGLLRGPSTDTQYF. The genes are TRBV2 and TRBJ2-3; D tentatively fits TRBD1 or TRBD2 (6 bases each). The CDR3 is 17 amino acids. CDR1 is SNHLY, CDR2 FYNNEI, per germline. Deletions cut 6 bases from V and 0 bases from J, with 19 bases between.